This T cell receptor (beta chain) emerged from a study of CD8+ T cells in alopecia areata listed by TCRdb under 2018. At the level of the whole study: In both human patients and the C3H/HeJ mouse model, the study applied high-throughput TCRbeta sequencing to look at T cell clonal expansion in alopecia areata. Scalp clonality was compared among normal scalp (n=4), patchy alopecia areata scalp (n=8), and alopecia totalis/universalis scalp (n=8). RNA was obtained with the PAXgene miRNA kit for fixed scalp, the miRNeasy kit for PBMCs, and the RNeasy kit for mouse skin. Amplification of TCRbeta CDR3 regions was done by immunoSEQ multiplex PCR using 35 Vbeta forward primers and 13 Jbeta reverse primers. Scalp tissue and sorted CD4+ and CD8+ peripheral blood T cells from patchy and totalis/universalis alopecia areata patients and from healthy controls were covered by human TCRbeta sequencing.

The method was the immunoSEQ multiplex PCR assay. RNA was extracted from all samples and reverse transcribed into cDNA, which served as template for TCR sequencing. First-strand cDNA was synthesized with SuperScript III using a 2:1 mix of oligo-dT and random hexamers. A synthetic immune receptor repertoire was used to gauge amplification bias, and whatever bias remained was removed computationally. The original methods were these. Raw reads were preprocessed to remove errors, and CDR3 was defined according to IMGT conventions as the region from the conserved cysteine to phenylalanine. Clonality was computed by normalizing Shannon entropy by log2 of the number of productive unique TCRs and subtracting the result from 1. Whether each scalp clone was CD4 or CD8 was inferred by checking scalp TCRbeta sequences against the CD4 and CD8 repertoires from sorted blood. TCRdb retrieved this table from immuneACCESS and kept in-frame rearrangements only. Not all clones are present; in checked studies, unresolved V genes account for under half, and no reason is known for the remainder. The DNA was the basis for D and trimming; V, J and clone size are from that table. Recorded for this sample are 120,000 or so clones; around 50% of them occurred a single time. The top ten constitute roughly a tenth of the sample.

In the case of this clone: Which antigen it targets is not known. Per-base qualities were not stored, and no clone one base away is much larger.

Results and caveats for the whole study, not just this receptor: Shared TCR sequences between patients were less evident than in mice, which may be partly attributable to HLA diversity in the patient population. Compared with normal scalp, lesional scalp, particularly in alopecia totalis/universalis, had higher clonality and more expanded CD8+ clones, which suggests antigenic drive. Scalp TCR repertoire analysis is complicated because resident alphabeta T cells in normal human skin are also sequenced, whereas mouse skin is dominated by gammadelta T cells.

CDR1 MGHRA and CDR2 YSYEKL are derived from the germline V gene. Its CDR3 holds 11 amino acids, cysteine through phenylalanine. Only CDR3 DNA remains: 33 bases, in frame from the first base. At the junction V is shortened by 6 bases and J by 7 bases, with 6 bases in between. Lesional scalp punch biopsies and peripheral blood were collected from alopecia areata patients. PBMCs were separated by density centrifugation and stained for CD3, CD4 and CD8, after which CD4+ and CD8+ T cells were sorted on a FACSAria. As part of a multicenter biomarker study, untreated alopecia areata patients were recruited. In 5 or 6 patients from the biomarker study, blood CD8+ T cells were sorted further into NKG2D-low and NKG2D-high fractions.

The chain is encoded by TRBV4-1 joined to TRBJ2-2; no D segment can be confidently identified. This receptor was taken from a human donor with alopecia areata. Sequencing was carried out using NKG2D-low CD8+ T cells sorted from blood. The intended sense of this specimen's cell subset or site label: sorted CD8+ NKG2D-low blood T cells. The CDR3 is CASSYDGELFF. The DNA is TGCGCCAGCAGTTACGACGGGGAGCTGTTTTTT.